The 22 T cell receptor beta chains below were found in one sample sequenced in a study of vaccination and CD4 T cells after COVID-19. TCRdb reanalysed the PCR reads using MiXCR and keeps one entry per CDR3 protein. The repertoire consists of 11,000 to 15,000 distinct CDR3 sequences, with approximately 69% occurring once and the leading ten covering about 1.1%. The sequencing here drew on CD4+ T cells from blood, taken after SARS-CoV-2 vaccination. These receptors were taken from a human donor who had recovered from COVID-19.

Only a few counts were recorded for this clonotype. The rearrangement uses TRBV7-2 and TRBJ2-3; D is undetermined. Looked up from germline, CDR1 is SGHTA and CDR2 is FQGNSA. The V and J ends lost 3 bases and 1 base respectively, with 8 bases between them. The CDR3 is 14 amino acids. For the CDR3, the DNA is TGTGCCAGCAGCTTGATGACGGGCACAGATACGCAGTATTTT. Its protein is CASSLMTGTDTQYF.

The CDR3 DNA is TGTGCCAGCAGTGTGGGACAGCCGTATGTAGCTTTCTTT. Its protein product is CASSVGQPYVAFF. The V gene is TRBV6-1, the J gene TRBJ1-1, with 7 bases lining up with TRBD1. The germline CDR1 and CDR2 sequences are MNHNS and SASEGT. Trimming removed 4 bases from V and 10 bases from J; junction bases left unmatched: 9. CDR3 length: 13 amino acids.

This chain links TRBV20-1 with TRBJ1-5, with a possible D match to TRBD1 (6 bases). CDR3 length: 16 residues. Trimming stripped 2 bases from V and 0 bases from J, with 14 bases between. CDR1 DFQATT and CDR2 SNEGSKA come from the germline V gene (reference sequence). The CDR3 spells CSARRAGAGSNQPQHF. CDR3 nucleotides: TGCAGTGCTAGAAGAGCAGGGGCGGGTAGCAATCAGCCCCAGCATTTT.

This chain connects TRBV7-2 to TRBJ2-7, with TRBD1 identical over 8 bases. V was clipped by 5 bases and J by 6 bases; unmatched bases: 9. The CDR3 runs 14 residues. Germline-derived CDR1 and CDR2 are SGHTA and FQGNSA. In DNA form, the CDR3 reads TGTGCCAGCAGCACCACGGGACAGGTGTTCGAGCAGTACTTC. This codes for CASSTTGQVFEQYF.

The CDR3, as DNA: TGCAGTGTTCCCCGTTCCGTAGGGGGTTCTGAAGCTTTCTTT. This codes for CSVPRSVGGSEAFF. The chain links TRBV20-1 to TRBJ1-1, with D tentatively TRBD1 (6 bases). Deletions cut 7 bases from V and 6 bases from J, with 21 bases between. This CDR3 is built from 14 residues. Germline values: CDR1 DFQATT, CDR2 SNEGSKA (reference sequence).

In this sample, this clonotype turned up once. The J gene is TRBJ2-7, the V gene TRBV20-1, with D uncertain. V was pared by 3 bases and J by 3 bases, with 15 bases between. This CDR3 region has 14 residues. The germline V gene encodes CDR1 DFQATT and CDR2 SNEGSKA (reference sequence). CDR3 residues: CSASSGLSHYEQYF. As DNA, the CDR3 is TGCAGTGCTAGTTCAGGTCTATCCCACTACGAGCAGTACTTC.

The CDR3 DNA follows: TGTGCCAGTAGCAAGACAGGGTACCAAGAGACCCAGTACTTC. Amino acids: CASSKTGYQETQYF. The chain employs TRBV19 and TRBJ2-5; 7 bases map to TRBD1. The CDR3 runs 14 residues. J gave up 0 bases and V 6 bases, and 4 bases lay outside the gene matches. Germline V lookup: CDR1 LNHDA, CDR2 SQIVND (reference sequence).

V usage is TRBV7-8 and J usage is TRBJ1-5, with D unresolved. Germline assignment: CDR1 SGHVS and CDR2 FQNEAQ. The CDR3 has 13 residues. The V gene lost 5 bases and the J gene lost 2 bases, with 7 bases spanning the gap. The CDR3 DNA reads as TGTGCCAGCAGCCCAGGTCGCAATCAGCCCCAGCATTTT. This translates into CASSPGRNQPQHF.

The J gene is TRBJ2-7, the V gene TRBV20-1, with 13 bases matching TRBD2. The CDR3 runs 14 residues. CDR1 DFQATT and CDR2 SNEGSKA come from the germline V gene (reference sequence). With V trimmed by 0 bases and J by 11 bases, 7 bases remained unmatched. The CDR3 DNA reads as TGCAGTGCTAGAGATGTCGGACTAGCGGGAGTGGAGTACTTC. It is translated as CSARDVGLAGVEYF.

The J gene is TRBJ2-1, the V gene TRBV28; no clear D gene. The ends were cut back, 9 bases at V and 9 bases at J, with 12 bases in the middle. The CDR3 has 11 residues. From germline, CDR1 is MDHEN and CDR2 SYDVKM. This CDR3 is CASRAYGEQFF. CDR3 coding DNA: TGTGCCAGTAGGGCCTACGGTGAGCAGTTCTTC.

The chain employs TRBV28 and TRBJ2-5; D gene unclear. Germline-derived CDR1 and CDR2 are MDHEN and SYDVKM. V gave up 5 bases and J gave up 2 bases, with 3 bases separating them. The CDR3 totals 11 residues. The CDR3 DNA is TGTGCCAGCAGTAAACAAGAGACCCAGTACTTC. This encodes CASSKQETQYF.

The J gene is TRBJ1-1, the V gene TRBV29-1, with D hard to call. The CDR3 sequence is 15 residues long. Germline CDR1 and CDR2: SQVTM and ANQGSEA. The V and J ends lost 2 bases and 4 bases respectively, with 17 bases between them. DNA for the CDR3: TGCAGCGTTGAATCCCCCCGGGCCTGGGGCACTGAAGCTTTCTTT. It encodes CSVESPRAWGTEAFF.

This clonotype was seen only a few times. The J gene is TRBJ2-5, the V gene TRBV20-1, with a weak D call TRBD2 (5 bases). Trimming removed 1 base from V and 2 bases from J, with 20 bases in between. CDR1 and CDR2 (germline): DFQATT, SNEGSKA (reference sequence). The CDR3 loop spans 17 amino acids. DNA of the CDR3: TGCAGTGCTAGAGTAAGGACGGGAACGACCCCACAAGAGACCCAGTACTTC. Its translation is CSARVRTGTTPQETQYF.

DNA of the CDR3: TGTGCCAGCAATCCGGGACAGGGGGTGGCACAGTACTTC. Encoded protein: CASNPGQGVAQYF. The chain employs TRBV12-3 or TRBV12-4 and TRBJ2-7, with 11 bases identical to TRBD1. Trimming cost V 7 bases and J 10 bases; bases outside gene matches: 9. The CDR3 has 13 residues.

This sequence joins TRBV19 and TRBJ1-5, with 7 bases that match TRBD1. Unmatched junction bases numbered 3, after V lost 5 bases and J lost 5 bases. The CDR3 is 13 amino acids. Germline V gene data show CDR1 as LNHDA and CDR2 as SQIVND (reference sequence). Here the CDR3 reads CASSRDSHQPQHF. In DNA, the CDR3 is TGTGCCAGTAGTCGGGACAGTCATCAGCCCCAGCATTTT.

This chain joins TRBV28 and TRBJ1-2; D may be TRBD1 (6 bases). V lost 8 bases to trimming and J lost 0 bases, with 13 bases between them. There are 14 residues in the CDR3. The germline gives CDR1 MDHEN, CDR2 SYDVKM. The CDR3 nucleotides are TGTGCCAGCCTAGGGGGGGCGGCTAACTATGGCTACACCTTC. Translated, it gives CASLGGAANYGYTF.

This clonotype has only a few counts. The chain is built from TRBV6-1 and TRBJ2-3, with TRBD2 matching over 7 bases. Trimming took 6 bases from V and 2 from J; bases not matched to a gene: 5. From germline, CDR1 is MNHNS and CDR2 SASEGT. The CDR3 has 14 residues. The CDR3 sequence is CASSSSGTTDTQYF. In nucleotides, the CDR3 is TGTGCCAGCAGCTCTAGCGGAACCACAGATACGCAGTATTTT.

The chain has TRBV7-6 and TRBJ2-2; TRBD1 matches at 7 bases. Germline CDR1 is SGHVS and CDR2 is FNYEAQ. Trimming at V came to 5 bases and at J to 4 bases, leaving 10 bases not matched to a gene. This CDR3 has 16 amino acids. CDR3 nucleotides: TGTGCCAGCAGCCGGCCGGGACAGACTATCACCGGGGAGCTGTTTTTT. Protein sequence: CASSRPGQTITGELFF. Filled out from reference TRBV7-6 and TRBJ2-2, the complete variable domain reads GAGVSQSPRYKVTKRGQDVALRCDPISGHVSLYWYRQALGQGPEFLTYFNYEAQQDKSGLPNDRFSAERPEGSISTLTIQRTEQRDSAMYRCASSRPGQTITGELFFGEGSRLTVL.

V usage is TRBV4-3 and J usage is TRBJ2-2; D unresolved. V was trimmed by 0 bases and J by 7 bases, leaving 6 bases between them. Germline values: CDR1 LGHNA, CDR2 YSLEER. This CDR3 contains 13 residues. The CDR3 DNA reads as TGCGCCAGCAGCCAAGATTACGGCGGGGAGCTGTTTTTT. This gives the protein CASSQDYGGELFF.

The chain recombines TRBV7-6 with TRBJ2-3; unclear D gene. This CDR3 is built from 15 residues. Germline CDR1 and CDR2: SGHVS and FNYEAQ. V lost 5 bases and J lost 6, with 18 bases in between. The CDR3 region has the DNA TGTGCCAGCAGCCCCCTTATGAACCCCTGGGATACGCAGTATTTT. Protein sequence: CASSPLMNPWDTQYF.

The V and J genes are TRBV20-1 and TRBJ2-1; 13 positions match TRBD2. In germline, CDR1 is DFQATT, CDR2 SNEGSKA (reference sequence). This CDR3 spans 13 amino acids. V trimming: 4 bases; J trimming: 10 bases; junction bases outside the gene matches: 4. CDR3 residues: CSAKGLAGIEQFF. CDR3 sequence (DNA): TGCAGTGCTAAGGGACTAGCGGGGATCGAGCAGTTCTTC.

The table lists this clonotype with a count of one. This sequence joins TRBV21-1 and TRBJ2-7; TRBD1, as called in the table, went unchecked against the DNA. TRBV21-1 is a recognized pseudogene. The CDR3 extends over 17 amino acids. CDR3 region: CASSKERVGGCSYEQYF. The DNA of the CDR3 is TGTGCCAGCAGCAAAGAAAGGGTCGGGGGTTGCTCCTACGAGCAGTACTTC.